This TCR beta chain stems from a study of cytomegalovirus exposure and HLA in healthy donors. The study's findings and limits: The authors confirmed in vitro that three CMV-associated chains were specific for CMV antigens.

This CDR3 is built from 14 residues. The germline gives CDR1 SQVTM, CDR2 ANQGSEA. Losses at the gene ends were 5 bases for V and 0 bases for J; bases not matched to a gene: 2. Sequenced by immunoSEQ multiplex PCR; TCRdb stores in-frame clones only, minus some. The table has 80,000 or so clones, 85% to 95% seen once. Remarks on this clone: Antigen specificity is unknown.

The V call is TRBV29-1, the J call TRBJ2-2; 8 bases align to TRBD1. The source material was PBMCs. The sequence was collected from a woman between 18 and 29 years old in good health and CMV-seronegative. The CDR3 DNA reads TGCAGCGTTTACAGGGGGGCGAACACCGGGGAGCTGTTTTTT. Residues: CSVYRGANTGELFF.